A selection of T cell receptor beta chains follows, all from one sample in a study of control samples from healthy donors and cancer patients. Libraries were prepared by immunoSEQ multiplex PCR; TCRdb keeps only in-frame clonotypes and omits some of them. The repertoire holds under 200,000 clones, with around 90% as singletons. The source material was blood. Receptors were obtained from a woman in her 30s in good health. Each CDR3 is given with its conserved first and last residue. The D gene is left open where the match is weak. Not all rows give a size; the values are once, few, many and, for expanded clones, a class.

CASRRWTGENTEAFF	TGTGCCAGCAGACGCTGGACAGGGGAGAACACTGAAGCTTTCTTT	NA	TRBD1	TRBV2	TRBJ1-1
CASSPSIASGNTIYF	TGTGCCAGCTCACCAAGCATAGCGTCTGGAAACACCATATATTTT	NA	NA	TRBV18	TRBJ1-3
CASSLSTGEETQYF	TGTGCCAGCAGCTTATCTACAGGGGAAGAGACCCAGTACTTC	NA	TRBD1	TRBV7-9	TRBJ2-5
CASGPSRRGYTF	TGTGCCAGCGGCCCTAGCAGGAGGGGCTACACCTTC	NA	NA	TRBV7-8	TRBJ1-2
CASSQVYAGGFDYTF	TGCGCCAGCAGCCAAGTGTACGCAGGAGGTTTCGACTACACCTTC	NA	NA	TRBV4-1	TRBJ1-2
CASSLGQGSDTQYF	TGTGCCAGCAGCTTAGGACAGGGGAGCGATACGCAGTATTTT	NA	TRBD1	TRBV7-9	TRBJ2-3
CASTKRTPGGNEKLFF	TGTGCCAGCACCAAGAGAACCCCAGGGGGCAATGAAAAACTGTTTTTT	NA	TRBD1	TRBV3-1/TRBV3-2	TRBJ1-4
CASGEFSTYSAEAFF	TGTGCCAGCGGGGAATTCTCAACGTATTCCGCTGAAGCTTTCTTT	NA	NA	TRBV27	TRBJ1-1
CASSQVRAVQETQYF	TGTGCCAGCAGCCAAGTAAGGGCAGTTCAAGAGACCCAGTACTTC	NA	NA	TRBV14	TRBJ2-5
CASSNRTTDTQYF	TGTGCCAGCAGCAATAGAACTACAGATACGCAGTATTTT	once	NA	TRBV9	TRBJ2-3
CASSLGQEDIEKLFF	TGTGCCAGCAGCTTAGGACAGGAGGATATCGAAAAACTGTTTTTT	few	NA	TRBV7-9	TRBJ1-4
CASSLRGESVIHEQFF	TGTGCCAGCAGTTTGCGAGGGGAGAGTGTTATCCATGAGCAGTTCTTC	NA	NA	TRBV27	TRBJ2-1
CASSLVLYEQYF	TGTGCCAGCAGCTTAGTGCTCTACGAGCAGTACTTC	NA	NA	TRBV7-2	TRBJ2-7
CASSRRTSGGQGDEQFF	TGCGCCAGCAGCCGTAGGACTAGCGGGGGGCAAGGCGATGAGCAGTTCTTC	once	TRBD2	TRBV5-1	TRBJ2-1
CASSLEGGAGNTIYF	TGTGCCAGCAGCTTAGAAGGGGGCGCTGGAAACACCATATATTTT	few	TRBD1	TRBV11-2	TRBJ1-3
CATSREPSGFQYF	TGTGCCACCAGCAGAGAACCCAGTGGGTTTCAGTACTTC	NA	NA	TRBV15	TRBJ2-7
CASSQGQMGSGNTIYF	TGTGCCAGCAGCCAGGGACAGATGGGGTCTGGAAACACCATATATTTT	NA	TRBD1	TRBV3-1/TRBV3-2	TRBJ1-3
CASSPGGGRTGELFF	TGTGCCAGCTCACCAGGCGGGGGACGGACCGGGGAGCTGTTTTTT	few	TRBD2	TRBV18	TRBJ2-2
CAAFGGPSSYNEQFF	TGTGCCGCCTTCGGAGGGCCGAGCTCCTACAATGAGCAGTTCTTC	NA	NA	TRBV10-3	TRBJ2-1
CASSPTAGGSEQYF	TGTGCCAGCAGCCCCACCGCCGGGGGCTCCGAGCAGTACTTC	NA	NA	TRBV7-2	TRBJ2-7
CAIAGGETDTQYF	TGTGCCATCGCAGGGGGGGAGACAGATACGCAGTATTTT	few	NA	TRBV6-5	TRBJ2-3
CASSEVYQGNSEAFF	TGTGCCAGCAGTGAAGTTTATCAGGGTAACTCTGAAGCTTTCTTT	NA	NA	TRBV6-1	TRBJ1-1
CASSFTGLPGNTIYF	TGTGCCAGCAGCTTTACGGGACTTCCCGGAAACACCATATATTTT	NA	NA	TRBV14	TRBJ1-3
CASSRLRGRNEKLFF	TGTGCCAGCAGCCGACTAAGGGGTCGTAATGAAAAACTGTTTTTT	NA	NA	TRBV3-1/TRBV3-2	TRBJ1-4